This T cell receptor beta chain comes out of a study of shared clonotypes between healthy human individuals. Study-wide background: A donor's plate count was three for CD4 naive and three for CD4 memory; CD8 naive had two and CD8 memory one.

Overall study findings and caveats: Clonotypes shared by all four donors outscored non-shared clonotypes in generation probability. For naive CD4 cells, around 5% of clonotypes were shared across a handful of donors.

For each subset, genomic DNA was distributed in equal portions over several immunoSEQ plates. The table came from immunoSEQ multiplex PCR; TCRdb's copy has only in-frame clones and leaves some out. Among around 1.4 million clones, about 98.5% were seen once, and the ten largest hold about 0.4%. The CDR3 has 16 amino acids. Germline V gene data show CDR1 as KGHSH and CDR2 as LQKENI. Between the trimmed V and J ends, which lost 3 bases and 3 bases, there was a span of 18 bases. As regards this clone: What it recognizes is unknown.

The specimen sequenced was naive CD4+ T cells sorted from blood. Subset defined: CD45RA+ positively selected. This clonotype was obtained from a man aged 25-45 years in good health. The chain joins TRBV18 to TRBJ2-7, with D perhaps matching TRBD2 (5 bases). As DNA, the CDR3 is TGTGCCAGCTCACCGGACTCCCCTCCTAGAATCTACGAGCAGTACTTC. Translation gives CASSPDSPPRIYEQYF.